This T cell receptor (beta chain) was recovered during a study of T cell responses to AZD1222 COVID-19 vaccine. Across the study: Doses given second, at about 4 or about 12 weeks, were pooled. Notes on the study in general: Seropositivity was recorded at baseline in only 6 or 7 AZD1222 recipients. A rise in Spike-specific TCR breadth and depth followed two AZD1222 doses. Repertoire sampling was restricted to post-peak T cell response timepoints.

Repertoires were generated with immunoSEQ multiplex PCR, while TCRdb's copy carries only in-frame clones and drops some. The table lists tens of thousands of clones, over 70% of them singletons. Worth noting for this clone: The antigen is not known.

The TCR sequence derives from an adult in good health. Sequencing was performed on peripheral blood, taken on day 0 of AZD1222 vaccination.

DNA of the CDR3: TGTGCCACCAGTGATGGGGCAGGCCCCGAGCAGTACTTC. Residues: CATSDGAGPEQYF. This chain connects TRBV24-1 to TRBJ2-7; perhaps TRBD1 as D (5 bases). Between the trimmed V and J ends, which lost 3 bases and 6 bases, there was a span of 11 bases. The CDR3 is 13 amino acids. Germline CDR1 and CDR2: KGHDR and SFDVKD.